This T cell receptor beta chain was identified during a study of blood T cell repertoires in COVID-19. In the study overall: COVID-19 samples, acute and convalescent, were from the United States, Italy and Spain. The cDNA or gDNA used as material had been derived from T cells, B-cell-depleted T cells, or PBMCs.

The V and J ends lost 5 bases and 0 bases, in that order; junction bases with no gene match: 2. Per germline, CDR1 SGDLS and CDR2 YYNGEE. The CDR3 contains 15 residues. Assay: immunoSEQ multiplex PCR; the TCRdb copy retains only in-frame clones and omits some. The table lists some 150,000 clones, approximately 81% of them singletons. V and J are TRBV9 and TRBJ2-2; 9 bases match TRBD1. The sample taken for sequencing was peripheral blood. This receptor was taken from an older woman with COVID-19, enrolled during active disease. CDR3 residues: CASRTGGANTGELFF. CDR3 bases: TGTGCCAGCAGAACAGGGGGCGCGAACACCGGGGAGCTGTTTTTT.